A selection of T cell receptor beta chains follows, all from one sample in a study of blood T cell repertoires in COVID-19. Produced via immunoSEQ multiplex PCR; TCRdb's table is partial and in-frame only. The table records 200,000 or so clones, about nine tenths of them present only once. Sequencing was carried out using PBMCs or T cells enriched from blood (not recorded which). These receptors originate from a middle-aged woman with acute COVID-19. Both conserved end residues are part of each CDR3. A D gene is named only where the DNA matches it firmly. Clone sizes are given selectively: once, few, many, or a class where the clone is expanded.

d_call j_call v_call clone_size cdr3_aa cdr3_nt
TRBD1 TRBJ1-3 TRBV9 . CASSVGDRGPRNTIYF TGTGCCAGCAGCGTAGGGGACAGGGGGCCGAGGAACACCATATATTTT
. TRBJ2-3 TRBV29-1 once CSARTEIADTQYF TGCAGCGCCAGGACAGAAATCGCGGATACGCAGTATTTT
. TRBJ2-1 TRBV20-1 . CSASGGGEQFF TGCAGTGCTAGCGGAGGCGGGGAGCAGTTCTTC
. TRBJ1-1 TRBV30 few CAWGRLDHTEAFF TGTGCCTGGGGGCGCCTGGATCACACTGAAGCTTTCTTT
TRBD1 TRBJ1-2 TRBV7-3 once CASSSGQEYGYTF TGTGCCAGCAGCTCGGGACAGGAATATGGCTACACCTTC
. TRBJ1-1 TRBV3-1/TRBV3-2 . CASSQGNTRVGAFF TGTGCCAGCAGCCAAGGGAATACTCGGGTGGGAGCTTTCTTT
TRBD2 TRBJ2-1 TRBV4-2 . CASSRPGLAGGIEQFF TGTGCCAGCAGCCGGCCGGGACTAGCGGGGGGTATAGAGCAGTTCTTC
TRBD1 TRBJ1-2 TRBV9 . CASSGTGTGPYGYTF TGTGCCAGCAGCGGAACCGGGACAGGGCCCTATGGCTACACCTTC
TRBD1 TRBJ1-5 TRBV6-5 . CASSQDRVNQPQHF TGTGCCAGCAGCCAGGACAGGGTGAATCAGCCCCAGCATTTT
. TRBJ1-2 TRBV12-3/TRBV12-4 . CASTMGGAVGYTF TGTGCCAGCACTATGGGGGGGGCTGTTGGCTACACCTTC
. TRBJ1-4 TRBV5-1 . CASSSTGPPNEKLFF TGCGCCAGCAGCTCCACAGGGCCCCCTAATGAAAAACTGTTTTTT
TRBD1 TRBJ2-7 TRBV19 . CARTSGQGFHEQYF TGTGCCAGAACGAGTGGACAGGGGTTCCACGAGCAGTACTTC
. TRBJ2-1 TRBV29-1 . CSVTTNTGNSYNEQFF TGCAGCGTTACCACCAACACAGGGAACTCCTACAATGAGCAGTTCTTC
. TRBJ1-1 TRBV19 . CASSIDHGPEAFF TGTGCCAGTAGTATAGATCATGGCCCCGAAGCTTTCTTT
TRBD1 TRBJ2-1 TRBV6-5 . CASSRGQGRFEQFF TGTGCCAGCAGTCGAGGACAGGGGCGGTTCGAGCAGTTCTTC
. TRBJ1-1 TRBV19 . CASSAPRSTEAFF TGTGCCAGTAGTGCCCCTAGGAGCACTGAAGCTTTCTTT
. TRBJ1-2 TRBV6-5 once CASSSDSGYTF TGTGCCAGCAGCAGCGACTCGGGCTACACCTTC
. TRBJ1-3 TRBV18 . CASSPGPSSGNTIYF TGTGCCAGCTCACCTGGCCCATCCTCTGGAAACACCATATATTTT
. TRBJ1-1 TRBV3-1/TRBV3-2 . CASRGGTEAFF TGTGCCAGCAGGGGGGGGACTGAAGCTTTCTTT
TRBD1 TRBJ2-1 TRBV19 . CASTPHGTGGRDEQFF TGTGCCAGTACTCCCCATGGCACAGGGGGCCGGGATGAGCAGTTCTTC
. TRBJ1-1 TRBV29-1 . CSVERGLNTEAFF TGCAGCGTTGAGAGAGGCTTAAACACTGAAGCTTTCTTT
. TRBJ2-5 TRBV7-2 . CASSLVPGVETQYF TGTGCCAGCAGCTTAGTCCCGGGTGTAGAGACCCAGTACTTC
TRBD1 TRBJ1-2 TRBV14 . CASSYSFGDRGLSNYGYTF TGTGCCAGCAGTTACAGCTTTGGGGACAGGGGGTTATCTAACTATGGCTACACCTTC
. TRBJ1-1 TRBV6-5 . CASSYGFGMNTEAFF TGTGCCAGCAGTTACGGGTTCGGGATGAACACTGAAGCTTTCTTT
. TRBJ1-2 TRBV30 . CAWSAPEYGYTF TGTGCCTGGAGTGCACCGGAGTATGGCTACACCTTC
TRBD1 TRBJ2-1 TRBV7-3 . CASSPGQGARNEQFF TGTGCCAGCAGCCCGGGACAGGGGGCGCGCAATGAGCAGTTCTTC
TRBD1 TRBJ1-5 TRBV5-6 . CASSPSDRDDQPQHF TGTGCCAGCAGCCCCTCGGACAGGGATGATCAGCCCCAGCATTTT
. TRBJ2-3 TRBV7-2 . CASSPLDTQYF TGTGCCAGCAGCCCACTGGATACGCAGTATTTT
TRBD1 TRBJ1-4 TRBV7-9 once CASSLYTGGTNEKLFF TGTGCCAGCAGCCTTTACACAGGGGGCACTAATGAAAAACTGTTTTTT
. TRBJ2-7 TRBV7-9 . CASSQTSYEQYF TGTGCCAGCAGCCAAACTAGCTACGAGCAGTACTTC
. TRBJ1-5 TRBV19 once CATARYFNQPQHF TGTGCCACCGCCCGGTACTTTAATCAGCCCCAGCATTTT
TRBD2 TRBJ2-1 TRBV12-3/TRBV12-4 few CASSRTSPEQFF TGTGCCAGCAGCCGGACTAGCCCAGAGCAGTTCTTC